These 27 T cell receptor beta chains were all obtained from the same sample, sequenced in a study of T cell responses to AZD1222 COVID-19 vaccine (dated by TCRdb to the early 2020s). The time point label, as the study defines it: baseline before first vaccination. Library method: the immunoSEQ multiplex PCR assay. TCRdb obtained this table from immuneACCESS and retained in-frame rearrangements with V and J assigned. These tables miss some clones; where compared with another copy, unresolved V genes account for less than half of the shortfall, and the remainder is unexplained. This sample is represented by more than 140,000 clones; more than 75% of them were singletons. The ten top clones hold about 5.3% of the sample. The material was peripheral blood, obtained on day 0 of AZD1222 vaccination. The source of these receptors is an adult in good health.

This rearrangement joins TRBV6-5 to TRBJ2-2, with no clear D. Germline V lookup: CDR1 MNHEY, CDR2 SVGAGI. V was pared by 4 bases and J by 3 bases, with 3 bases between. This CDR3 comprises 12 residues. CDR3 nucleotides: TGTGCCAGCAGTTCTTACACCGGGGAGCTGTTTTTT. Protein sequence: CASSSYTGELFF.

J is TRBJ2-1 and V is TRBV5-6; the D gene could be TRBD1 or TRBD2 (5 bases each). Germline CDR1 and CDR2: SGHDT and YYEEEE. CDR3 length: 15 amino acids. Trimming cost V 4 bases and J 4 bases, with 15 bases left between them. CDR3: CASSRWDPTYNEQFF. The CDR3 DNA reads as TGTGCCAGCAGCCGGTGGGACCCGACTTACAATGAGCAGTTCTTC.

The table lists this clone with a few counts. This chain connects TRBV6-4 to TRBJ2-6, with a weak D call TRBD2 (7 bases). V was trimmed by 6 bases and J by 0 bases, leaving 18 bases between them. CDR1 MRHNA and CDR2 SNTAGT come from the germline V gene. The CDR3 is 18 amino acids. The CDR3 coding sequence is TGTGCCAGCAGCCCTCTCGGGGGGCCCAACTCTGGGGCCAACGTCCTGACTTTC. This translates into CASSPLGGPNSGANVLTF.

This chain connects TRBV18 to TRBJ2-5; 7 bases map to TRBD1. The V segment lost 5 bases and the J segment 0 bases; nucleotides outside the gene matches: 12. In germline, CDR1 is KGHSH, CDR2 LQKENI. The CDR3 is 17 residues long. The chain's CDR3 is CASSSARQGKYQETQYF. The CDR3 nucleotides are TGTGCCAGCTCATCCGCCCGACAGGGAAAATACCAAGAGACCCAGTACTTC.

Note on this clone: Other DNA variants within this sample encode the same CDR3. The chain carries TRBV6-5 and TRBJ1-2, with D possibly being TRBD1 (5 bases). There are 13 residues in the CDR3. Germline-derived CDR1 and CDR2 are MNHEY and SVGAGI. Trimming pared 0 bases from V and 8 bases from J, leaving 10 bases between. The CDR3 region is CASSYSRGSGYTF. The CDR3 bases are TGTGCCAGCAGTTACTCGAGGGGCTCCGGCTACACCTTC.

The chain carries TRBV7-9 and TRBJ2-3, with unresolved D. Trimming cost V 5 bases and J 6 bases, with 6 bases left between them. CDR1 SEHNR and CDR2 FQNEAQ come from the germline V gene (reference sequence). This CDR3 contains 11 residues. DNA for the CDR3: TGTGCCAGCAGCGAATCGGATACGCAGTATTTT. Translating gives CASSESDTQYF.

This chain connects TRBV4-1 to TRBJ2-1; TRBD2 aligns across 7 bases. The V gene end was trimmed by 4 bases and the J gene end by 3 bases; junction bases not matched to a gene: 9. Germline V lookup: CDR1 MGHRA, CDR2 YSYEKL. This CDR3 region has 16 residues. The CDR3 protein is CASSRSSGTGYNEQFF. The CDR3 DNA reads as TGCGCCAGCAGCCGATCCAGCGGGACTGGCTACAATGAGCAGTTCTTC.

The CDR3 region has the DNA TGCAGTGCTAGAGGGGGTTCACCCCTCCACTTT. As protein: CSARGGSPLHF. The V gene is TRBV20-1, the J gene TRBJ1-6, with D unresolved. Germline V gives CDR1 DFQATT, CDR2 SNEGSKA (reference sequence). This CDR3 spans 11 amino acids. Trimming took off 1 base at V and 9 bases at J, with 4 bases between the two ends.

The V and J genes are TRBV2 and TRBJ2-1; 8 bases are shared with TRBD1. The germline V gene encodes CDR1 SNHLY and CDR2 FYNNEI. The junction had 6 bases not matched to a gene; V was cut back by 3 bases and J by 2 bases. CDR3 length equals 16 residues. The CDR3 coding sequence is TGTGCCAGCAGTGAGGCGCAGGGGGCGCCCTACAATGAGCAGTTCTTC. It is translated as CASSEAQGAPYNEQFF.

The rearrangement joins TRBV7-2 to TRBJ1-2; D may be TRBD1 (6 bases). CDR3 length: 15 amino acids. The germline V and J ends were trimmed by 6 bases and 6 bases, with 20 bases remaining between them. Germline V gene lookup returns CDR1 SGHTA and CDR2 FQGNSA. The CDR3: CASSRTQGMSDGYTF. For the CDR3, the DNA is TGTGCCAGCAGTCGAACACAGGGAATGAGCGATGGCTACACCTTC. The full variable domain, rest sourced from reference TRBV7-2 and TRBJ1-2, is GAGVSQSPSNKVTEKGKDVELRCDPISGHTALYWYRQSLGQGLEFLIYFQGNSAPDKSGLPSDRFSAERTGGSVSTLTIQRTQQEDSAVYLCASSRTQGMSDGYTFGSGTRLTVV.

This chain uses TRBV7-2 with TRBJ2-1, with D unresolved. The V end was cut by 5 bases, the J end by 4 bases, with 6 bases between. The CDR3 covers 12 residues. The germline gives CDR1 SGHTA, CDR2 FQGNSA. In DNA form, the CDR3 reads TGTGCCAGCAGCGCTGTATACAATGAGCAGTTCTTC. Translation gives CASSAVYNEQFF. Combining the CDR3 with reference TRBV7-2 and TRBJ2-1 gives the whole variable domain GAGVSQSPSNKVTEKGKDVELRCDPISGHTALYWYRQSLGQGLEFLIYFQGNSAPDKSGLPSDRFSAERTGGSVSTLTIQRTQQEDSAVYLCASSAVYNEQFFGPGTRLTVL.

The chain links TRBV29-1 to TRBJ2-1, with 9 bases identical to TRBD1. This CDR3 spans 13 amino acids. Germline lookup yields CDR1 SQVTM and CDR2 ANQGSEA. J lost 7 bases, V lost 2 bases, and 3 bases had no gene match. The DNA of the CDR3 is TGCAGCGTTGAATTGGACAGGGGTAATGAGCAGTTCTTC. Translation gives CSVELDRGNEQFF.

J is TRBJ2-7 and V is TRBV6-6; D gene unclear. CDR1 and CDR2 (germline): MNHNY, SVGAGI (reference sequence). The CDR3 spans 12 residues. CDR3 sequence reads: CASSYSSDPTHV. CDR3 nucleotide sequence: TGTGCCAGCAGTTACTCATCTGACCCCACCCACGTC.

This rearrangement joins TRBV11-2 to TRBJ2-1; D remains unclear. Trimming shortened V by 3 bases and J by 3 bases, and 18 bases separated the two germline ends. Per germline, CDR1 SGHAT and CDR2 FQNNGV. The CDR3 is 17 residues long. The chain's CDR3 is CASSFEGAGPNYNEQFF. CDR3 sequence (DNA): TGTGCCAGCAGCTTTGAAGGAGCTGGGCCGAACTACAATGAGCAGTTCTTC.

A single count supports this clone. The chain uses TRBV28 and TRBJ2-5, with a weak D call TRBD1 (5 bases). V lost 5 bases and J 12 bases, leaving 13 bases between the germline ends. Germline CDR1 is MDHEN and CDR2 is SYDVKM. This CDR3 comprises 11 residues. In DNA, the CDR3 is TGTGCCAGCAGTCCTCGACAGATCGAGTACTTC. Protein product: CASSPRQIEYF.

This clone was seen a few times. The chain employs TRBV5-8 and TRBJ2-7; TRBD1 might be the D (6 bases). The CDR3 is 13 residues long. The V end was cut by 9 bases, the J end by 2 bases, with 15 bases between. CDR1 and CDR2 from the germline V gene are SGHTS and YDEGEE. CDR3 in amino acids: CATPPGTTYEQYF. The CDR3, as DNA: TGTGCCACTCCGCCCGGGACAACCTACGAGCAGTACTTC.

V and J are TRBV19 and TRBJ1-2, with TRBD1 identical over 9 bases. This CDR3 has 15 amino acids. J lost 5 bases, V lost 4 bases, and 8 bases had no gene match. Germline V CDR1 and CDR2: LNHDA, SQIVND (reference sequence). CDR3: CASSSPGQGRYGYTF. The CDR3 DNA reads TGTGCCAGTAGTAGCCCGGGACAGGGCAGGTATGGCTACACCTTC.

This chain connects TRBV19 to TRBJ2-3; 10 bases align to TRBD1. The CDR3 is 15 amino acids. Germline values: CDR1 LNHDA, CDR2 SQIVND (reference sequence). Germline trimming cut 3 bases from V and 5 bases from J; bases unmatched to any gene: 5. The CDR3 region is CASSIRQGALDTQYF. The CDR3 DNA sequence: TGTGCCAGTAGTATTAGACAGGGGGCCTTAGATACGCAGTATTTT.

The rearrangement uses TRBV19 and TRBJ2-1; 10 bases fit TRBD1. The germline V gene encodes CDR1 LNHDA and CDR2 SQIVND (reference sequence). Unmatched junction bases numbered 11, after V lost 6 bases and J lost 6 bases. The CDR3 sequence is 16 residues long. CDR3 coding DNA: TGTGCCAGTAGGGATCTAGGGACAGGGGAATCCAATGAGCAGTTCTTC. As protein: CASRDLGTGESNEQFF.

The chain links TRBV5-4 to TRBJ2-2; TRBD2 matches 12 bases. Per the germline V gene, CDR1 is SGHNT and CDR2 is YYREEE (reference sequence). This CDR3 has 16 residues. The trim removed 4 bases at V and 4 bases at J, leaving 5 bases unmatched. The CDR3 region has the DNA TGTGCCAGCAGCGCGACTAGCGGGAGTGGCACCGGGGAGCTGTTTTTT. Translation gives CASSATSGSGTGELFF.

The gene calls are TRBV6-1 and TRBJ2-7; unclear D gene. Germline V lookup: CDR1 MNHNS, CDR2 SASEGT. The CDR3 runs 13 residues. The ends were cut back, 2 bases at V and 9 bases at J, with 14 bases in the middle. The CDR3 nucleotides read TGTGCCAGCAGTGAAAGTGGCTTTTCGAGGCAGTACTTC. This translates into CASSESGFSRQYF.

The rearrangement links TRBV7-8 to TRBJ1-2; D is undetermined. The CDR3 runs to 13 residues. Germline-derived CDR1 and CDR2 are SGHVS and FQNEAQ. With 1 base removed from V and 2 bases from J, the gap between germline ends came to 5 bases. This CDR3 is CASSLGGNYGYTF. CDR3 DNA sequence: TGTGCCAGCAGCTTAGGCGGGAACTATGGCTACACCTTC.

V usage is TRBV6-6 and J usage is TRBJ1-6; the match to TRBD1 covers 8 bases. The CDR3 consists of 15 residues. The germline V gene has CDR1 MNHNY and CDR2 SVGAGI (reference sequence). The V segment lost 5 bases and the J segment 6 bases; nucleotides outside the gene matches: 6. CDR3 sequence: CASSKPDRGNSPLHF. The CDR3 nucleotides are TGTGCCAGCAGTAAACCAGACAGGGGTAATTCACCCCTCCACTTT.

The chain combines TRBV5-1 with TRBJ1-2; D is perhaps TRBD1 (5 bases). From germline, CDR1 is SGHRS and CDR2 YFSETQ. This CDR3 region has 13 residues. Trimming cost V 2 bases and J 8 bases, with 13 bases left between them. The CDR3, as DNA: TGCGCCAGCAGCTTATCAGGGTCGGAGGGCTACACCTTC. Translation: CASSLSGSEGYTF.

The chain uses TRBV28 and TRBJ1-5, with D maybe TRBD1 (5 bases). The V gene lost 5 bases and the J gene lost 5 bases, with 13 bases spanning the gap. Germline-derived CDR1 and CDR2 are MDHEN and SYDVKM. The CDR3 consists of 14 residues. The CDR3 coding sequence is TGTGCCAGCAGTCCCTACGTGGGGGATCAGCCCCAGCATTTT. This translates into CASSPYVGDQPQHF. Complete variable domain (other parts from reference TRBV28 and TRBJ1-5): DVKVTQSSRYLVKRTGEKVFLECVQDMDHENMFWYRQDPGLGLRLIYFSYDVKMKEKGDIPEGYSVSREKKERFSLILESASTNQTSMYLCASSPYVGDQPQHFGDGTRLSIL.

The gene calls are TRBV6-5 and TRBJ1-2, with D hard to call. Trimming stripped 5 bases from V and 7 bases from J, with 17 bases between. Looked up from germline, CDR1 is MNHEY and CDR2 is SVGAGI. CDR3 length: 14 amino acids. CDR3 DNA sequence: TGTGCCAGCAGTCCCGGGCGCGGGAGAGGTGGCTACACCTTC. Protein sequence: CASSPGRGRGGYTF.

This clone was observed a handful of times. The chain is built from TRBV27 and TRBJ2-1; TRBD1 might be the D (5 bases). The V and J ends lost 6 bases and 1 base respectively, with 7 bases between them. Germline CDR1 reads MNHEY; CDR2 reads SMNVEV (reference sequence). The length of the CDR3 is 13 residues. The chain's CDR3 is CASSTGSYNEQFF. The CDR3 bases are TGTGCCAGCAGCACAGGTTCCTACAATGAGCAGTTCTTC.